A selection of T cell receptor beta chains follows, all from one sample in a study of cytomegalovirus exposure and HLA in healthy donors. Clones were read by immunoSEQ multiplex PCR, and TCRdb kept only the in-frame ones, dropping some. Among 35,000 to 50,000 clones listed, approximately 63% were seen once. The sequenced sample consisted of PBMCs. The receptors derive from a man aged 40-49 years in good health and CMV-seronegative. Each CDR3 is given with its conserved first and last residue. A D gene is named only where the DNA matches it firmly. Size tells how often a clone was seen (once, few, many) or the class of an expanded clone, and some rows leave it out.

-,TRBV2,TRBD2,TRBJ2-3,CASSTGTRVYTDTQYF,TGTGCCAGCAGTACAGGGACTAGAGTTTACACAGATACGCAGTATTTT
-,TRBV6-5,-,TRBJ1-1,CASSFGGTEAFF,TGTGCCAGCAGTTTCGGAGGCACTGAAGCTTTCTTT
-,TRBV30,-,TRBJ1-2,CAWSKEAAYGYTF,TGTGCCTGGAGTAAAGAGGCAGCCTATGGCTACACCTTC
-,TRBV28,-,TRBJ1-5,CASSSGGFNQPQHF,TGTGCCAGCAGTTCGGGAGGGTTCAATCAGCCCCAGCATTTT
-,TRBV6-5,-,TRBJ2-7,CASSYSRSSYEQYF,TGTGCCAGCAGTTACTCTCGGAGCTCCTACGAGCAGTACTTC
few,TRBV6-5,TRBD1,TRBJ1-6,CASSLDRANNSPLHF,TGTGCCAGCAGCCTCGACAGGGCCAATAATTCACCCCTCCACTTT
-,TRBV12-1,-,TRBJ2-7,CASSRNRGREQYF,TGTGCCAGCAGCCGGAACAGGGGGCGCGAGCAGTACTTC
few,TRBV5-6,TRBD2,TRBJ2-7,CASSLAWERGGYEQYF,TGTGCCAGCAGCTTGGCCTGGGAGCGGGGGGGCTACGAGCAGTACTTC
-,TRBV5-4,TRBD2,TRBJ2-3,CASRWMRSGGTVPTTDTQYF,TGTGCCAGCAGGTGGATGCGTAGCGGGGGTACTGTGCCTACCACAGATACGCAGTATTTT
-,TRBV5-1,TRBD1,TRBJ1-2,CASSLADRGVRGYTF,TGCGCCAGCAGCTTGGCGGACAGGGGTGTGAGGGGCTACACCTTC
-,TRBV29-1,TRBD1,TRBJ1-2,CSVSGQGEVGYTF,TGCAGCGTCTCGGGACAGGGGGAGGTTGGCTACACCTTC
-,TRBV6-5,-,TRBJ1-3,CASSLPGNTIYF,TGTGCCAGCAGTCTCCCCGGAAACACCATATATTTT
once,TRBV30,-,TRBJ2-3,CAWSKGRGTDTQYF,TGTGCCTGGAGTAAGGGGAGGGGGACAGATACGCAGTATTTT
-,TRBV2,-,TRBJ1-6,CASRSPGRQERRSYNSPLHF,TGTGCCAGCAGATCTCCTGGGAGGCAGGAACGACGCTCCTATAATTCACCCCTCCACTTT
-,TRBV10-3,-,TRBJ1-2,CAISEGAGGYTF,TGTGCCATCAGTGAGGGGGCCGGTGGCTACACCTTC
few,TRBV5-1,-,TRBJ1-1,CASQLDRNTEAFF,TGCGCCAGCCAACTTGACAGAAACACTGAAGCTTTCTTT
-,TRBV30,-,TRBJ1-2,CAWSQNYGYTF,TGTGCCTGGAGTCAAAACTATGGCTACACCTTC
-,TRBV4-1,-,TRBJ2-3,CASSQERIGTDTQYF,TGCGCCAGCAGCCAAGAGCGGATAGGCACAGATACGCAGTATTTT
-,TRBV6-5,-,TRBJ2-1,CASSYDSYNEQFF,TGTGCCAGCAGTTACGACAGCTACAATGAGCAGTTCTTC
-,TRBV15,TRBD1,TRBJ2-7,CATSREQGPLGFEQYF,TGTGCCACCAGCAGAGAACAGGGGCCATTGGGATTCGAGCAGTACTTC
-,TRBV6-5,-,TRBJ2-7,CASYESGEQYF,TGTGCCAGTTATGAGTCGGGGGAGCAGTACTTC
-,TRBV4-1,-,TRBJ2-7,CASSQDLQYEQYF,TGCGCCAGCAGCCAAGATTTACAGTACGAGCAGTACTTC
-,TRBV5-1,TRBD1,TRBJ2-7,CASSRGTGPEEQYF,TGCGCCAGCAGCCGCGGGACAGGGCCGGAAGAGCAGTACTTC
few,TRBV28,-,TRBJ1-2,CASTSFLYGYTF,TGTGCCAGCACCTCGTTCCTCTATGGCTACACCTTC
few,TRBV2,TRBD2,TRBJ2-5,CASRSGGAQETQYF,TGTGCCAGCCGTAGCGGGGGGGCCCAAGAGACCCAGTACTTC
-,TRBV7-9,TRBD1,TRBJ1-4,CASSPRTGEKLFF,TGTGCCAGCAGCCCCCGGACAGGAGAAAAACTGTTTTTT
-,TRBV7-2,-,TRBJ2-7,CASSLEAGPYEQYF,TGTGCCAGCAGCTTAGAGGCAGGTCCCTACGAGCAGTACTTC
-,TRBV2,-,TRBJ2-7,CASSVQGYEQYF,TGTGCCAGCAGTGTTCAGGGCTACGAGCAGTACTTC
-,TRBV7-9,TRBD2,TRBJ2-5,CASSLGGGETQYF,TGTGCCAGCAGCTTAGGCGGGGGAGAGACCCAGTACTTC
-,TRBV5-1,-,TRBJ2-3,CASSLQPTDTQYF,TGCGCCAGCAGCTTACAGCCCACAGATACGCAGTATTTT
-,TRBV29-1,-,TRBJ1-2,CSVEDRSYGYTF,TGCAGCGTTGAAGATAGGAGCTATGGCTACACCTTC
-,TRBV19,TRBD1,TRBJ1-6,CASSAGQENSPLHF,TGTGCCAGTAGTGCGGGACAGGAAAATTCACCCCTCCACTTT
-,TRBV4-1,-,TRBJ2-5,CASSQDIEETQYF,TGCGCCAGCAGCCAAGATATTGAGGAGACCCAGTACTTC
-,TRBV6-5,-,TRBJ1-5,CASSYSGASQPQHF,TGTGCCAGCAGTTACTCGGGGGCCAGTCAGCCCCAGCATTTT
-,TRBV4-2,-,TRBJ1-1,CASSQERGGNTEAFF,TGTGCCAGCAGCCAAGAACGGGGTGGAAACACTGAAGCTTTCTTT
-,TRBV10-1,TRBD2,TRBJ2-3,CASSGVAGVSDTQYF,TGCGCCAGCAGTGGGGTAGCGGGGGTCTCGGATACGCAGTATTTT
-,TRBV6-1,TRBD1,TRBJ1-5,CASSLTGANNQPQHF,TGTGCCAGCAGCCTCACAGGGGCCAACAATCAGCCCCAGCATTTT
-,TRBV5-1,TRBD2,TRBJ2-1,CASSFDWTSGDGEQFF,TGCGCCAGCAGCTTTGACTGGACTAGCGGGGATGGTGAGCAGTTCTTC
-,TRBV30,-,TRBJ2-7,CAWSPGVSYEQYF,TGTGCCTGGAGCCCAGGGGTCTCCTACGAGCAGTACTTC
few,TRBV30,TRBD2,TRBJ2-1,CAWSVGGEQFF,TGTGCCTGGAGTGTGGGAGGGGAGCAGTTCTTC
-,TRBV19,-,TRBJ2-3,CASSLTGRADTQYF,TGTGCCAGTAGTCTTACAGGGCGCGCAGATACGCAGTATTTT